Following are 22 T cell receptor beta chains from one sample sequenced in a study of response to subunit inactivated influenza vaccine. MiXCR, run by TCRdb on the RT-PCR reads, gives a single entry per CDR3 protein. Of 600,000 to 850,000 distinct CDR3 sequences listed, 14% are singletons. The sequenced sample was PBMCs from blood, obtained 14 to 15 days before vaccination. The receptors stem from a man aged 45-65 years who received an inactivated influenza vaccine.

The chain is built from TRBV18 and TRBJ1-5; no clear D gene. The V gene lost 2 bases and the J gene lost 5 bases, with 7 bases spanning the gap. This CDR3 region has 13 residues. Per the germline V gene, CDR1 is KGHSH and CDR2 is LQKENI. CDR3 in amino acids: CASSPVRDQPQHF. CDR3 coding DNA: TGTGCCAGCTCACCAGTACGAGATCAGCCCCAGCATTTT.

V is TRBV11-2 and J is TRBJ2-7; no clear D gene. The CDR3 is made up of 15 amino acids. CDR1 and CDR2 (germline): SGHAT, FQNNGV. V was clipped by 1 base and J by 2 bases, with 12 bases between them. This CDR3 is CASSLGLVPAYEQYF. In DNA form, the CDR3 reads TGTGCCAGCAGCTTAGGGCTCGTCCCCGCCTACGAGCAGTACTTC.

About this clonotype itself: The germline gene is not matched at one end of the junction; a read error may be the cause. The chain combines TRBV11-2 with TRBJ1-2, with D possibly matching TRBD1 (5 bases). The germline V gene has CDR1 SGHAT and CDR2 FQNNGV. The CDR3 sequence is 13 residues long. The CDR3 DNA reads TGTGCCAGCAGCTTCGACAGCTTCTATAGCTACACCTTC. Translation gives CASSFDSFYSYTF.

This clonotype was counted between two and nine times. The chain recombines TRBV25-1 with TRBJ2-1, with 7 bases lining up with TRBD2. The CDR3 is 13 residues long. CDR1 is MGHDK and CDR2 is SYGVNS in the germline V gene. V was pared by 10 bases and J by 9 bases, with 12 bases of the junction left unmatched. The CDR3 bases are TGTGCCACCCGGGACTCCCGGGGGGTTGAGCAGTTCTTC. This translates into CATRDSRGVEQFF.

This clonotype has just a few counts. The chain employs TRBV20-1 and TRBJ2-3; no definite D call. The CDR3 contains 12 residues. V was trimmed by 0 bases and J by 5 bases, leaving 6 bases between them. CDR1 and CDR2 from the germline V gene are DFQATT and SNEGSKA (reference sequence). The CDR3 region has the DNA TGCAGTGCTAGAGACGAGAGAGATACGCAGTATTTT. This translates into CSARDERDTQYF.

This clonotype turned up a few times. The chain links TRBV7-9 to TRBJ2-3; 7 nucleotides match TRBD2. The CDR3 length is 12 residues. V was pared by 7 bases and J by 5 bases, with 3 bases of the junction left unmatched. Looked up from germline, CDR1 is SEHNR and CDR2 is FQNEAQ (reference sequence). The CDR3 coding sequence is TGTGCCAGCAAGGCGGGGGAAGATACGCAGTATTTT. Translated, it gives CASKAGEDTQYF.

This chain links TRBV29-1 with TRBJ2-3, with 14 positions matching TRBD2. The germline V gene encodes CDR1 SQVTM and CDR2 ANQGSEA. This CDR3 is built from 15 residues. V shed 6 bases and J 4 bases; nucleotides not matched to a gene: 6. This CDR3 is CSVRGLAGDPDTQYF. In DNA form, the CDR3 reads TGCAGCGTGCGGGGACTAGCGGGGGACCCAGATACGCAGTATTTT.

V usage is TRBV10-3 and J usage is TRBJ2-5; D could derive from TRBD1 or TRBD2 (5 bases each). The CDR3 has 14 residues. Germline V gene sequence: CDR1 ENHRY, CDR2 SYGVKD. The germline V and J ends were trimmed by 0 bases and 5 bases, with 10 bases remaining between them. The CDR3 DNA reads TGTGCCATCAGTGAGTCGACTTGGGGGGAGACCCAGTACTTC. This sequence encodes CAISESTWGETQYF.

The CDR3 reads CSARGLQGVYEQYF. For the CDR3, the DNA is TGCAGTGCTAGAGGTTTACAGGGGGTCTACGAGCAGTACTTC. V is TRBV20-1 and J is TRBJ2-7; TRBD1 matches at 8 bases. The CDR3 runs to 14 residues. The J segment lost 3 bases and the V segment lost 1 base, leaving 5 bases of the junction unmatched. Germline-derived CDR1 and CDR2 are DFQATT and SNEGSKA (reference sequence).

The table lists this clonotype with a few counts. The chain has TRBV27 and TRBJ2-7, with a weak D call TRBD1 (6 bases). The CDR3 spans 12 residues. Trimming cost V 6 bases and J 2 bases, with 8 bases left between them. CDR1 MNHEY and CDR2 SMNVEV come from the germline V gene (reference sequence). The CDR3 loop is CASRGHPYEQYF. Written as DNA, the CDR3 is TGTGCCAGCAGGGGACACCCCTACGAGCAGTACTTC.

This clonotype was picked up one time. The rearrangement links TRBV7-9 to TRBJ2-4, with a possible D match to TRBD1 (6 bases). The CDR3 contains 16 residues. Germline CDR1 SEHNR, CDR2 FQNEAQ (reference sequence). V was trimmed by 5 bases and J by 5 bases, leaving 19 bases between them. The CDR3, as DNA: TGTGCCAGCAGCCGTGGACAGTCGGATCGGCAAAACATTCAGTACTTC. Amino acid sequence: CASSRGQSDRQNIQYF. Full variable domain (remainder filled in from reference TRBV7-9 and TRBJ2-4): DTGVSQNPRHKITKRGQNVTFRCDPISEHNRLYWYRQTLGQGPEFLTYFQNEAQLEKSRLLSDRFSAERPKGSFSTLEIQRTEQGDSAMYLCASSRGQSDRQNIQYFGAGTRLSVL.

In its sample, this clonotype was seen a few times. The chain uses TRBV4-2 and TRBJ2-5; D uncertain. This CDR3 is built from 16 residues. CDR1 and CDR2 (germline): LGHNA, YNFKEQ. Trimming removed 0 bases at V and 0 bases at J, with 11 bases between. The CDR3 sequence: CASSQDTRMYQETQYF. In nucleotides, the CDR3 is TGTGCCAGCAGCCAAGATACGCGGATGTACCAAGAGACCCAGTACTTC.

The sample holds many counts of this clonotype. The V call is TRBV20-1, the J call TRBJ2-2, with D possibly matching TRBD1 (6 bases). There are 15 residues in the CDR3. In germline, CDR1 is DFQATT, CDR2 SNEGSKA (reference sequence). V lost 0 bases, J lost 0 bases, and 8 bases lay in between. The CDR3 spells CSAREAGANTGELFF. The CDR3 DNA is TGCAGTGCTAGAGAGGCAGGGGCGAACACCGGGGAGCTGTTTTTT.

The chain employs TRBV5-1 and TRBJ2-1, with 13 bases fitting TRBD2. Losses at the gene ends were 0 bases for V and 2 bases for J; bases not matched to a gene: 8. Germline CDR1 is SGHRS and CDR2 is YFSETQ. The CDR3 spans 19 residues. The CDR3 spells CASSLGGLAGRGPYNEQFF. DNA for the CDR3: TGCGCCAGCAGCTTGGGGGGACTAGCGGGGAGGGGTCCCTACAATGAGCAGTTCTTC.

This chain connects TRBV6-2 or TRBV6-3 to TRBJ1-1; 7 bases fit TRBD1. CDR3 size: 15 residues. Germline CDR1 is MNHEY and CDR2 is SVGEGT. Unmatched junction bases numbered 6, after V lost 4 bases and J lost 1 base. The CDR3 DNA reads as TGTGCCAGCAGTTCCCAGACAGGGCGGAACACTGAAGCTTTCTTT. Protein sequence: CASSSQTGRNTEAFF.

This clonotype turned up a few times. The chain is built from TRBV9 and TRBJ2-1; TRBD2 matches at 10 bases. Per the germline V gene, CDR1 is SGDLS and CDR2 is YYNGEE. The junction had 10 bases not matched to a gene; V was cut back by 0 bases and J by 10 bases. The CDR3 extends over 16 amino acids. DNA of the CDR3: TGTGCCAGCAGCGTAGCTCCTAGCGGGAGAAATCAGGAGCAGTTCTTC. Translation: CASSVAPSGRNQEQFF. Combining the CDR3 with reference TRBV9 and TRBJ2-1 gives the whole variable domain DSGVTQTPKHLITATGQRVTLRCSPRSGDLSVYWYQQSLDQGLQFLIQYYNGEERAKGNILERFSAQQFPDLHSELNLSSLELGDSALYFCASSVAPSGRNQEQFFGPGTRLTVL.

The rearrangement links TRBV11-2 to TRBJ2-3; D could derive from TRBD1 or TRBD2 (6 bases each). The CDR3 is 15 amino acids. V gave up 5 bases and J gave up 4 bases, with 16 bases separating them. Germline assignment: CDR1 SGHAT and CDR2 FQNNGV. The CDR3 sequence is CASSHPSGGADTQYF. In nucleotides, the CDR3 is TGTGCCAGCAGCCACCCCTCCGGGGGCGCAGATACGCAGTATTTT.

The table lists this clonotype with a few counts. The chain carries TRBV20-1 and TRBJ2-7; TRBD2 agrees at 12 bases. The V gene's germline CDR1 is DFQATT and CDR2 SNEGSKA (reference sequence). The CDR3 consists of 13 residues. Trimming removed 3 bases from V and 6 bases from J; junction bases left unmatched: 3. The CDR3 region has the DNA TGCAGTGCTAGTGGACTAGCGGGGAGCGAGCAGTACTTC. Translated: CSASGLAGSEQYF.

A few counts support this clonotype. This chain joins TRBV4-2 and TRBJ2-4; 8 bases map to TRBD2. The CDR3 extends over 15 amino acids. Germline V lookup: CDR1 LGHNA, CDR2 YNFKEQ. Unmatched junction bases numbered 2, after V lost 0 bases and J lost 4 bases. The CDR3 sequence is CASSQETGGKNIQYF. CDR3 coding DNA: TGTGCCAGCAGCCAAGAGACGGGAGGGAAAAACATTCAGTACTTC.

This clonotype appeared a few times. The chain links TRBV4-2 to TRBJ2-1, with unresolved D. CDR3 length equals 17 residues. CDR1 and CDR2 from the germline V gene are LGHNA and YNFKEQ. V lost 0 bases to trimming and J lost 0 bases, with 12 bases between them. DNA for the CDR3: TGTGCCAGCAGCCAAGATAGGCAGGCTAGCTCCTACAATGAGCAGTTCTTC. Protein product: CASSQDRQASSYNEQFF.

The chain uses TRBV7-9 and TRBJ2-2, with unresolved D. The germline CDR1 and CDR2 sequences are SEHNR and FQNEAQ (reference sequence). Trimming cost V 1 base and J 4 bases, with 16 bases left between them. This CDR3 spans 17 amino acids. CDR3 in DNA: TGTGCCAGCAGCTTAGACGGGCGGTTGTACAGCACCGGGGAGCTGTTTTTT. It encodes CASSLDGRLYSTGELFF. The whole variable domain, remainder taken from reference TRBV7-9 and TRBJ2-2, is DTGVSQNPRHKITKRGQNVTFRCDPISEHNRLYWYRQTLGQGPEFLTYFQNEAQLEKSRLLSDRFSAERPKGSFSTLEIQRTEQGDSAMYLCASSLDGRLYSTGELFFGEGSRLTVL.

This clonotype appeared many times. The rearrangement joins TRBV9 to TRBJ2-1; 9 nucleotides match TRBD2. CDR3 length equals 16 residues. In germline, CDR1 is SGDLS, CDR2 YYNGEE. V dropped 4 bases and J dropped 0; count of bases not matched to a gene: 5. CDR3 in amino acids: CASSTGAGGSYNEQFF. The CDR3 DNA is TGTGCCAGCAGCACCGGAGCGGGGGGCTCCTACAATGAGCAGTTCTTC.